This is a list of T cell receptor beta chains from one sample in a study of shared clonotypes between healthy human individuals. Generated by immunoSEQ multiplex PCR, the TCRdb table keeps only in-frame clones and is missing some. Of hundreds of thousands of clones in the sample, 90% to 96% are singletons; the top ten hold roughly 0.06%. The specimen sequenced was naive CD4+ T cells sorted from blood. These TCRs come from a woman aged 25-40 years in good health. Each CDR3 is given with its conserved first and last residue. The order of the fields is D gene, CDR3 length, clone size, J gene, V gene, CDR3 DNA, CDR3 protein. A D gene is named only where the DNA matches it firmly. Clone size, where shown, is once, few, many, or a class for clones that have expanded.

NA 11 NA TRBJ2-7 TRBV20-1 TGCAGTGCTGCCCTAACGCGCGAGCAGTACTTC CSAALTREQYF
NA 12 NA TRBJ2-7 TRBV18 TGTGCCAGCTCACCACAGACCTACGAGCAGTACTTC CASSPQTYEQYF
NA 17 NA TRBJ2-6 TRBV5-1 TGCGCCAGCAGCTTCCAACTAACCAACTCTGGGGCCAACGTCCTGACTTTC CASSFQLTNSGANVLTF
TRBD2 15 NA TRBJ2-1 TRBV6-6 TGTGCCAGCAGTTCGGGACTAGCGGGATTCGATGAGCAGTTCTTC CASSSGLAGFDEQFF
NA 12 NA TRBJ2-5 TRBV10-3 TGTGCCATCAGTGCTGGGCAAGAGACCCAGTACTTC CAISAGQETQYF
TRBD2 18 NA TRBJ2-1 TRBV5-4 TGTGCCAGCAGCTTGGGCGTTTCTAGCGGGCCCTCCTACAATGAGCAGTTCTTC CASSLGVSSGPSYNEQFF
TRBD2 16 NA TRBJ2-3 TRBV11-2 TGTGCCAGCAGCTACCGACTAGCGGGAGACAAGGATACGCAGTATTTT CASSYRLAGDKDTQYF
NA 12 NA TRBJ1-1 TRBV7-9 TGTGCTGGCGGACTGCTGAACACTGAAGCTTTCTTT CAGGLLNTEAFF
TRBD1 17 NA TRBJ1-1 TRBV28 TGTGCCAGCAGGACCCGGGGACAGGGGACGTTTCGGACTGAAGCTTTCTTT CASRTRGQGTFRTEAFF
TRBD1 15 NA TRBJ1-2 TRBV7-9 TGTGCCAGCAGCACCCGGACAGGGGCGTCTAAAGGCTACACCTTC CASSTRTGASKGYTF
TRBD1 14 NA TRBJ2-7 TRBV19 TGTGCCACCGCACCAGGGACAGGGGGTTACGAGCAGTACTTC CATAPGTGGYEQYF
TRBD1 14 NA TRBJ2-7 TRBV19 TGTGCCAGTAGTATGACAGGGGATGGCGACGAGCAGTACTTC CASSMTGDGDEQYF
NA 16 once TRBJ2-2 TRBV11-2 TGTGCCAGCAGCTTAGGTGGTAGAGGGATCACCGGGGAGCTGTTTTTT CASSLGGRGITGELFF
NA 17 NA TRBJ2-3 TRBV4-1 TGCGCCAGCTCCACCGGGGGTGGTCGGGCCTTCACAGATACGCAGTATTTT CASSTGGGRAFTDTQYF
NA 14 NA TRBJ1-3 TRBV28 TGTGCCAGCAGTGACCCCGGGGCTGGAAACACCATATATTTT CASSDPGAGNTIYF
NA 15 NA TRBJ2-1 TRBV5-6 TGTGCCAGCAGCTTGGTAGGGGCCAACTACAATGAGCAGTTCTTC CASSLVGANYNEQFF
NA 18 NA TRBJ2-7 TRBV5-4 TGTGCCAGCAGCTTGAAGGGGCTTTGGGGCCCCAGTGGCGACGAGCAGTACTTC CASSLKGLWGPSGDEQYF
TRBD1 14 NA TRBJ2-5 TRBV18 TGTGCCAGCTCACCGCATGACAGGGGAGAGACCCAGTACTTC CASSPHDRGETQYF
NA 15 NA TRBJ1-5 TRBV7-8 TGTGCCAGCAGCCTACGGTCGAATAGCAATCAGCCCCAGCATTTT CASSLRSNSNQPQHF
NA 17 NA TRBJ2-6 TRBV5-6 TGTGCCAGCAGCTTAATAACAGGACCTCTGGGGGCCAACGTCCTGACTTTC CASSLITGPLGANVLTF
NA 13 once TRBJ2-7 TRBV25-1 TGTGCCAGCAGTGATTGGAGCTCCTACGAGCAGTACTTC CASSDWSSYEQYF
TRBD2 15 NA TRBJ2-7 TRBV7-2 TGTGCCAGCAGCCAGACTAGCGGGAGAAGTAACGAGCAGTACTTC CASSQTSGRSNEQYF
NA 15 once TRBJ1-4 TRBV30 TGTGCCTGGAGTGCTTGGGGAGCAACTAATGAAAAACTGTTTTTT CAWSAWGATNEKLFF
NA 15 NA TRBJ2-7 TRBV27 TGTGCCAGCAGGCCTCACAGCAAATTTCCCTACGAGCAGTACTTC CASRPHSKFPYEQYF
NA 15 NA TRBJ1-2 TRBV4-1 TGCGCCAGCAGCCAGGGGCAGGGACTAAACTATGGCTACACCTTC CASSQGQGLNYGYTF
NA 13 once TRBJ2-7 TRBV6-5 TGTGCCAGCAGTCCCTCTCTGAAGAACGAGCAGTACTTC CASSPSLKNEQYF
NA 15 NA TRBJ1-5 TRBV7-9 TGTGCCAGCAGCTTAGGGGGGACACTAGGACAGCCCCAGCATTTT CASSLGGTLGQPQHF
NA 21 NA TRBJ2-4 TRBV4-1 TGCGCCAGCAGCCAAGATAAGGCCTCCCTTGGTGTACGGGGAGCCAAAAACATTCAGTACTTC CASSQDKASLGVRGAKNIQYF
NA 13 NA TRBJ2-1 TRBV7-2 TGTGCCAGCAGCTTAGCGGGCCGAGGGGAGCAGTTCTTC CASSLAGRGEQFF
TRBD2 14 once TRBJ2-7 TRBV11-2 TGTGCCAGCAGGATCCTAGCGGGCGACTACGAGCAGTACTTC CASRILAGDYEQYF
NA 15 NA TRBJ2-1 TRBV9 TGTGCCAGCAGCGCAACGCGGGGCTCCTACAATGAGCAGTTCTTC CASSATRGSYNEQFF
TRBD2 16 NA TRBJ2-5 TRBV7-2 TGTGCCAGCAGCCCGGGGACTAGCGGGAGGGCGGAGACCCAGTACTTC CASSPGTSGRAETQYF
TRBD2 16 NA TRBJ2-6 TRBV7-2 TGTGCCAGCAGTCGACACGGGGGGTCTGGGGCCAACGTCCTGACTTTC CASSRHGGSGANVLTF
NA 19 NA TRBJ2-6 TRBV7-3 TGTGCCAGCAGCCAAAGGGAGGTAGCCCCACTCTCTGGGGCCAACGTCCTGACTTTC CASSQREVAPLSGANVLTF
TRBD1 17 NA TRBJ1-4 TRBV28 TGTGCCAGCAGTCGGCCGACAGGGGGCTCAACTAATGAAAAACTGTTTTTT CASSRPTGGSTNEKLFF
NA 14 once TRBJ2-2 TRBV19 TGTGCCAGTATCTCTGGATGGCAGAACGGGGAGCTGTTTTTT CASISGWQNGELFF
NA 14 NA TRBJ1-2 TRBV28 TGTGCCAGCAGTTTTACAGGCCCTAACTATGGCTACACCTTC CASSFTGPNYGYTF
NA 16 once TRBJ2-1 TRBV4-1 TGCGCCAGCAGCCAAGACCCCAGCGGAACCTACAATGAGCAGTTCTTC CASSQDPSGTYNEQFF
NA 20 NA TRBJ1-5 TRBV6-7 TGTGCCAGCAGTTACTCGGTAGAAGGATTCACCTATTATGGCAATCAGCCCCAGCATTTT CASSYSVEGFTYYGNQPQHF
NA 15 NA TRBJ1-4 TRBV15 TGTGCCACCAGCAGAGGGGCGGTAACTAATGAAAAACTGTTTTTT CATSRGAVTNEKLFF
TRBD1 14 NA TRBJ2-7 TRBV27 TGTGCCAGCAGCTGGACAGGGCCCACCTACGAGCAGTACTTC CASSWTGPTYEQYF
NA 14 NA TRBJ2-5 TRBV7-6 TGTGCCAGCAGCTTAGGGACAGTACAAGAGACCCAGTACTTC CASSLGTVQETQYF
TRBD2 15 NA TRBJ2-7 TRBV4-1 TGCGCCAGCAGCCTCAACCGCGGGAGTATCTACGAGCAGTACTTC CASSLNRGSIYEQYF
NA 16 NA TRBJ1-5 TRBV7-8 TGTGCCAGCAGCTTAGAATGGGGGCAGGGATCTCAGCCCCAGCATTTT CASSLEWGQGSQPQHF
TRBD2 16 NA TRBJ2-3 TRBV4-1 TGCGCCAGCAGGAACCCTTCGCGGGAGGTGGTAGATACGCAGTATTTT CASRNPSREVVDTQYF
NA 15 NA TRBJ1-4 TRBV5-1 TGCGCCAGCAGCTCGCGCGACGCAACTAATGAAAAACTGTTTTTT CASSSRDATNEKLFF
NA 14 NA TRBJ1-4 TRBV19 TGTGCCAGTAGTATAGACAGGGGAAATGAAAAACTGTTTTTT CASSIDRGNEKLFF
NA 14 NA TRBJ2-1 TRBV11-2 TGTGCCAGCAGCTTATACCGGCGGGTAATTGAGCAGTTCTTC CASSLYRRVIEQFF
TRBD2 15 NA TRBJ2-3 TRBV25-1 TGTGCCAGCAGTGAGGGAGGCGGGAGGGCAGATACGCAGTATTTT CASSEGGGRADTQYF
NA 13 NA TRBJ1-1 TRBV29-1 TGCAGCGTCCGGATGGACCAGGGCACTGAAGCTTTCTTT CSVRMDQGTEAFF
NA 14 NA TRBJ2-7 TRBV18 TGTGCCAGCTCATCCATAGCGAAGGCTCTTGAGCAGTACTTC CASSSIAKALEQYF
TRBD2 19 once TRBJ2-1 TRBV7-3 TGTGCCAGCAGCTTAACTAGCGGGCCCCTAAGGGGCTCCTACAATGAGCAGTTCTTC CASSLTSGPLRGSYNEQFF
TRBD1 12 NA TRBJ2-2 TRBV6-1 TGTGCCAGCAGTAGTACGGGACAGGGGTTGTTTTTT CASSSTGQGLFF
NA 12 NA TRBJ2-5 TRBV27 TGTGCCAACACCTCCTCCTCAGAGACCCAGTACTTC CANTSSSETQYF
NA 15 NA TRBJ1-1 TRBV5-1 TGCGCCAGCAGGATCAGCAACGGGAGGAACACTGAAGCTTTCTTT CASRISNGRNTEAFF
NA 16 once TRBJ2-2 TRBV2 TGTGCCAGCAGTGTGTGGCGGGCCCGGGATATCGGGGAGCTGTTTTTT CASSVWRARDIGELFF
TRBD1 11 NA TRBJ2-7 TRBV29-1 TGCAGCGGGGACAGGCGGTACGAGCAGTACTTC CSGDRRYEQYF
NA 15 NA TRBJ2-3 TRBV21-1 TGTGCCAGCAGCAAAGCGGGACAGGGGGCGGGTACGCAGTATTTT CASSKAGQGAGTQYF
NA 15 NA TRBJ2-7 TRBV5-6 TGTGCCAGCAGCGTGGCGTCGGCGGTCTCCTACGAGCAGTACTTC CASSVASAVSYEQYF